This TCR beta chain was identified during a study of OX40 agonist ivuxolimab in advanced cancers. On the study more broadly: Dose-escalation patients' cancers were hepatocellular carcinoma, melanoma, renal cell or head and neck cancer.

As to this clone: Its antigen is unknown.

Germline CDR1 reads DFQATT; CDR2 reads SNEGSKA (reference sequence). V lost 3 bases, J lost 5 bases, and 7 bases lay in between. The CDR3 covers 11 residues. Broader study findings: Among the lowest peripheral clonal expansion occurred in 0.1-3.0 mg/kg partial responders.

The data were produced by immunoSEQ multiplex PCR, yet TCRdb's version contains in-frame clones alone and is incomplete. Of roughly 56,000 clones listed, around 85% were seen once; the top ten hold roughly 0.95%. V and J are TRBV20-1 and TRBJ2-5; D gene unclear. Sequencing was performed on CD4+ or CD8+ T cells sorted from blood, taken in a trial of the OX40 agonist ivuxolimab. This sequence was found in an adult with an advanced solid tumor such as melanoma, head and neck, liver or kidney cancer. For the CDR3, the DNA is TGCAGTGCTAGGGCCGATGAGACCCAGTACTTC. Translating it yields CSARADETQYF.